This T cell receptor beta chain was profiled in a study of blood T cell repertoires in COVID-19. Study context: Acute-phase and convalescent COVID-19 samples originated in the United States, Italy and Spain. T cells, B-cell-depleted T cells, or PBMCs provided the cDNA or gDNA that served as material.

As originally analysed: For nucleated cells, counts were estimated from reference gene primer amplification. Produced via immunoSEQ multiplex PCR; TCRdb's table is partial and in-frame only. V, J and clone size derive from that table, while D and trimming were established from the DNA sequence. The table records 35,000 to 45,000 clones, about 75% of them present only once. The CDR3 contains 14 residues. The V gene's germline CDR1 is SGHRS and CDR2 YFSETQ. Trimming took off 4 bases at V and 4 bases at J, with 12 bases between the two ends. In its sample, this clone was seen once. The clonotype comes from an older man with active or convalescent COVID-19. Material for sequencing was peripheral blood. The rearrangement joins TRBV5-1 to TRBJ1-3; no firm D call. CDR3 sequence reads: CASSRGEAGNTIYF. The CDR3 DNA sequence: TGCGCCAGCAGCCGGGGTGAGGCGGGAAACACCATATATTTT.